The next 20 T cell receptor beta chains were all read from a single sample in a study of lymphopenia after photon versus proton radiotherapy. The data were produced by immunoSEQ multiplex PCR, yet TCRdb's version contains in-frame clones alone and is incomplete. The top ten clones hold approximately 2.9% of a sample with roughly 41,000 clones, more than 75% of them seen once. The starting material was peripheral blood, obtained from a patient treated with photon-based radiotherapy. These receptors were obtained from a man aged 50-59 years with gastric cancer.

This clone was counted only a few times. The V and J genes are TRBV6-5 and TRBJ1-2; TRBD1 aligns across 7 bases. CDR3 size: 13 residues. V was clipped by 5 bases and J by 5 bases; unmatched bases: 5. Germline CDR1 reads MNHEY; CDR2 reads SVGAGI. The CDR3 DNA sequence: TGTGCCAGCAGTCCAGACAGGGATTATGGCTACACCTTC. Translated: CASSPDRDYGYTF.

This clone was picked up a small number of times. The chain is built from TRBV28 and TRBJ2-3; tentative D call: TRBD2 (6 bases). CDR3 length: 16 residues. With 6 bases removed from V and 2 bases from J, the gap between germline ends came to 18 bases. Germline CDR1 and CDR2: MDHEN and SYDVKM. The CDR3 nucleotides read TGTGCCAGCAGCTCCGGGACTTCGGACCCCACAGATACGCAGTATTTT. This encodes CASSSGTSDPTDTQYF.

CDR3 nucleotides: TGTGCCAGCAGCCCGACAGCAAGCACAGATACGCAGTATTTT. It codes for CASSPTASTDTQYF. The chain joins TRBV11-3 to TRBJ2-3; TRBD1 is a possible D gene (5 bases). CDR3 length: 14 amino acids. Trimming took off 5 bases at V and 0 bases at J, with 9 bases between the two ends. From germline, CDR1 is SGHNT and CDR2 YENEEA.

This chain links TRBV27 with TRBJ2-3, with TRBD2 identical over 7 bases. Germline trimming cut 7 bases from V and 5 bases from J; bases unmatched to any gene: 15. In germline, CDR1 is MNHEY, CDR2 SMNVEV (reference sequence). The CDR3 contains 16 residues. The CDR3 DNA reads as TGTGCCAGCACCCCCCTTGCTAGCGGTTCCTTAGATACGCAGTATTTT. This gives the protein CASTPLASGSLDTQYF.

The chain combines TRBV9 with TRBJ2-4; D is tentatively TRBD1 or TRBD2 (5 bases each). The CDR3 extends over 13 amino acids. V was pared by 0 bases and J by 6 bases, with 7 bases between. The germline V gene has CDR1 SGDLS and CDR2 YYNGEE. CDR3 sequence reads: CASSVGGSNIQYF. DNA of the CDR3: TGTGCCAGCAGCGTAGGGGGGTCAAACATTCAGTACTTC.

The chain links TRBV7-2 to TRBJ2-3, with TRBD2 identical over 7 bases. The CDR3 is 17 residues long. CDR1 is SGHTA and CDR2 is FQGNSA in the germline V gene. The junction had 11 bases not matched to a gene; V was cut back by 3 bases and J by 2 bases. The CDR3 reads CASSFTGRESYTDTQYF. The DNA of the CDR3 is TGTGCCAGCAGCTTTACCGGGCGGGAGTCCTACACAGATACGCAGTATTTT.

The chain employs TRBV7-2 and TRBJ2-5, with 15 bases matching TRBD2. The CDR3 sequence is 17 residues long. CDR1 is SGHTA and CDR2 is FQGNSA in the germline V gene. V lost 6 bases, J lost 1 base, and 6 bases stayed unmatched. The CDR3 loop is CASRVGLAGGIQETQYF. The CDR3 bases are TGTGCCAGCAGGGTGGGACTAGCGGGAGGTATCCAAGAGACCCAGTACTTC.

In DNA, the CDR3 is TGTGCCAGCAGTCCCGGACAGGGAAAGGAGACCCAGTACTTC. The encoded protein is CASSPGQGKETQYF. This chain connects TRBV5-8 to TRBJ2-5; 8 bases map to TRBD1. V was pared by 5 bases and J by 5 bases, with 8 bases of the junction left unmatched. The CDR3 is 14 amino acids. The V gene's germline CDR1 is SGHTS and CDR2 YDEGEE.

V gene TRBV15 combines with J gene TRBJ2-5; TRBD1 agrees at 8 bases. After removal of 1 base from V and 7 bases from J, the junction contained 11 bases not matched to a gene. Looked up from germline, CDR1 is LNHNV and CDR2 is YYDKDF (reference sequence). The CDR3 loop spans 16 amino acids. CDR3 DNA sequence: TGTGCCACCAGCAGAGGGGGGCAGGGGGCTTCGAGGACCCAGTACTTC. Translated, it gives CATSRGGQGASRTQYF. The whole variable domain, remainder taken from reference TRBV15 and TRBJ2-5, is DAMVIQNPRYQVTQFGKPVTLSCSQTLNHNVMYWYQQKSSQAPKLLFHYYDKDFNNEADTPDNFQSRRPNTSFCFLDIRSPGLGDTAMYLCATSRGGQGASRTQYFGPGTRLLVL.

The J gene is TRBJ1-2, the V gene TRBV5-1; D remains ambiguous. Germline values: CDR1 SGHRS, CDR2 YFSETQ. The CDR3 extends over 13 amino acids. V lost 0 bases, J lost 4 bases, and 7 bases lay in between. DNA for the CDR3: TGCGCCAGCAGCTTGGTAGTCGCCTATGGCTACACCTTC. This sequence encodes CASSLVVAYGYTF.

The gene calls are TRBV28 and TRBJ2-1; possible D gene TRBD1, 5 bases. Germline-derived CDR1 and CDR2 are MDHEN and SYDVKM. V was trimmed by 6 bases and J by 3 bases, leaving 9 bases between them. The CDR3 length is 13 residues. This CDR3 is CASSLDNYNEQFF. DNA of the CDR3: TGTGCCAGCAGCTTGGACAACTACAATGAGCAGTTCTTC.

This clone came up once. The rearrangement joins TRBV29-1 to TRBJ1-4; D is uncertain. Germline V lookup: CDR1 SQVTM, CDR2 ANQGSEA. The CDR3 consists of 11 residues. V was trimmed by 4 bases and J by 8 bases, leaving 8 bases between them. Written as DNA, the CDR3 is TGCAGCGTTGGAGACGGGGAAAAACTGTTTTTT. It encodes CSVGDGEKLFF.

The chain links TRBV15 to TRBJ2-6; D might be TRBD1 (6 bases). Trimming took off 5 bases at V and 1 base at J, with 15 bases between the two ends. The CDR3 is made up of 17 amino acids. Germline V gene sequence: CDR1 LNHNV, CDR2 YYDKDF (reference sequence). The CDR3 loop reads CATSGQTAISGANVLTF. Here the CDR3 DNA reads TGTGCCACCAGCGGACAGACCGCTATTTCTGGGGCCAACGTCCTGACTTTC.

This chain connects TRBV4-1 to TRBJ1-4; TRBD1 aligns across 10 bases. Germline lookup yields CDR1 MGHRA and CDR2 YSYEKL. With V trimmed by 2 bases and J by 8 bases, 5 bases remained unmatched. The CDR3 is made up of 15 amino acids. CDR3: CASSQTDRGGEKLFF. CDR3 nucleotides: TGCGCCAGCAGCCAAACGGACAGGGGGGGAGAAAAACTGTTTTTT.

This chain joins TRBV29-1 and TRBJ2-3; no reliable D call. The CDR3 runs to 12 residues. Germline CDR1 SQVTM, CDR2 ANQGSEA. V shed 3 bases and J shed 0 bases, with 4 bases lying between them. The DNA for the CDR3 is TGCAGCGTTGACAAAAGCACAGATACGCAGTATTTT. Residues: CSVDKSTDTQYF.

The chain combines TRBV28 with TRBJ2-1, with D hard to call. Germline V lookup: CDR1 MDHEN, CDR2 SYDVKM. The CDR3 loop spans 15 amino acids. The V gene lost 5 bases and the J gene lost 3 bases, with 14 bases spanning the gap. CDR3 in DNA: TGTGCCAGCAGTACCCCCATCGGCGGCTACAATGAGCAGTTCTTC. It encodes CASSTPIGGYNEQFF.

This chain uses TRBV9 with TRBJ1-2, with D possibly being TRBD1 (6 bases). Trimming took off 0 bases at V and 5 bases at J, with 11 bases between the two ends. This CDR3 comprises 14 residues. CDR1 and CDR2 from the germline V gene are SGDLS and YYNGEE. CDR3 DNA: TGTGCCAGCAGCGTAGATGGAGGGGGATATGGCTACACCTTC. Translating it yields CASSVDGGGYGYTF.

This clone was counted once. This chain connects TRBV27 to TRBJ1-2; 9 bases match TRBD1. The CDR3 length is 15 residues. The V gene end was trimmed by 5 bases and the J gene end by 4 bases; junction bases not matched to a gene: 8. Germline CDR1 reads MNHEY; CDR2 reads SMNVEV (reference sequence). CDR3 sequence reads: CASSPQTGGAYGYTF. CDR3 coding DNA: TGTGCCAGCAGTCCCCAGACAGGGGGGGCCTATGGCTACACCTTC.

V gene TRBV4-1 combines with J gene TRBJ2-6; D may be TRBD1 (5 bases). The germline V gene encodes CDR1 MGHRA and CDR2 YSYEKL. The CDR3 sequence is 19 residues long. Trimming took off 1 base at V and 0 bases at J, with 16 bases between the two ends. This chain's CDR3 is CASSQGGFAGLSGANVLTF. The CDR3 region has the DNA TGCGCCAGCAGCCAAGGAGGTTTCGCAGGGCTCTCTGGGGCCAACGTCCTGACTTTC.

This clone was picked up one time. The chain is built from TRBV28 and TRBJ2-1; D not resolved. The length of the CDR3 is 11 residues. Germline CDR1 MDHEN, CDR2 SYDVKM. The V end lost 5 bases, the J end lost 10 bases, and 9 bases lay between the germline ends. CDR3 sequence (DNA): TGTGCCAGCAGTACCCCCGGGGAGCAGTTCTTC. Amino acid sequence: CASSTPGEQFF.